These T cell receptor beta chains were read from a single sample in a study of identical twins. TCRdb passed the 5' RACE reads through MiXCR, listing each CDR3 protein once. Here the sample spans around 680,000 distinct CDR3 sequences, under 9% being singletons. These same data were also listed under a study on yellow fever vaccine responses in identical twins.

The specimen was PBMCs. All receptors derive from a woman aged 18-30 years in good health. Each CDR3 is given with its conserved first and last residue. A D gene is named only where the DNA matches it firmly. Expanded clones are given a class, and other clones once, few, many or no size at all.

V gene	D gene	CDR3 length	J gene	clone size	CDR3 protein	CDR3 DNA
TRBV2	TRBD1	14	TRBJ2-3	.	CASSRTGYTDTQYF	TGTGCCAGCAGCCGGACAGGCTACACAGATACGCAGTATTTT
TRBV24-1	TRBD1	17	TRBJ2-1	many	CATSDRQGVSSYNEQFF	TGTGCCACCAGTGATCGCCAGGGGGTGAGCTCCTACAATGAGCAGTTCTTC
TRBV24-1	.	17	TRBJ2-1	few	CATSDRYGTPLDNEQFF	TGTGCCACCAGTGATAGGTATGGGACACCCCTTGACAATGAGCAGTTCTTC
TRBV6-2/TRBV6-3	.	12	TRBJ1-6	few	CATSWTDSPLHF	TGTGCCACCTCCTGGACCGATTCACCCCTCCACTTT
TRBV24-1	TRBD2	17	TRBJ2-1	many	CATSDFGRGGHYNEQFF	TGTGCCACCAGTGATTTTGGGCGGGGGGGACACTACAATGAGCAGTTCTTC
TRBV3-1	.	14	TRBJ1-1	many	CASSLGSGVTEAFF	TGTGCCAGCAGCCTCGGGTCGGGGGTTACTGAAGCTTTCTTT
TRBV20-1	.	12	TRBJ2-3	many	CSAYGPTDTQYF	TGCAGTGCGTATGGACCCACAGATACGCAGTATTTT
TRBV4-3	.	16	TRBJ2-7	.	CASSQGLRDLGYEQYF	TGCGCCAGCAGCCAGGGCCTCCGGGACTTGGGTTACGAGCAGTACTTC
TRBV27	TRBD1	15	TRBJ2-7	.	CASSLVSGGIYEQYF	TGTGCCAGCAGTTTAGTCTCAGGGGGCATTTACGAGCAGTACTTC
TRBV5-4	TRBD1	16	TRBJ2-2	.	CASSWTGGAGTGELFF	TGTGCCAGCAGCTGGACAGGGGGCGCTGGAACCGGGGAGCTGTTTTTT